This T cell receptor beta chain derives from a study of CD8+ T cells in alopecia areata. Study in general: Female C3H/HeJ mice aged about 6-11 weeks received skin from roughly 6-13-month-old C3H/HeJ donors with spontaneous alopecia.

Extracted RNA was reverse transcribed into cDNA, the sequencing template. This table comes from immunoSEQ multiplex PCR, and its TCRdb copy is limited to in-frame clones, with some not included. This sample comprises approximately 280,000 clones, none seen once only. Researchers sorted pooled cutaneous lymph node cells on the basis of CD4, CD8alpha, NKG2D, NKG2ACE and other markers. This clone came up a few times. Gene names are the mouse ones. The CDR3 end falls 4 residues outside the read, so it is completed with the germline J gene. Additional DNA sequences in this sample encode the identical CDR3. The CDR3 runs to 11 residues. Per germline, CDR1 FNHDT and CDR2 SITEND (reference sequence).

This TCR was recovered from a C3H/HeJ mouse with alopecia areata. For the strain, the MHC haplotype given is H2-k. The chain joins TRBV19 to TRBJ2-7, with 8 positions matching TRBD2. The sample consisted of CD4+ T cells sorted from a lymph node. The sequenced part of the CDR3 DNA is TGTGCCAGCCGTGGGGGGGAT. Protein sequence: CASRGGD. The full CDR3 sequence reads CASRGGDEQYF.